Below, one T cell receptor (beta chain) is given with its context. The target antigen is unknown. The sample originates from a study of shared clonotypes between healthy human individuals. Regarding the study as a whole: Memory subsets generally showed lower estimated richness than naive subsets.

Method: immunoSEQ multiplex PCR; TCRdb's copy keeps in-frame clones and lacks some. This table holds some 1 million clones, approximately 70% found once. The V gene end was trimmed by 7 bases and the J gene end by 8 bases; junction bases not matched to a gene: 9. In germline, CDR1 is MNHNS, CDR2 SASEGT. The CDR3 length is 13 residues. The chain couples TRBV6-1 to TRBJ1-2; 8 positions match TRBD1. The TCR was taken from a man between 18 and 35 years old in good health. The sample consisted of memory CD4+ T cells sorted from blood. Indicated subset: CD45RA-negative fraction. The chain's CDR3 is CASTQDRALGYTF. Here the CDR3 DNA reads TGTGCCAGCACGCAGGACAGGGCTCTAGGCTACACCTTC.